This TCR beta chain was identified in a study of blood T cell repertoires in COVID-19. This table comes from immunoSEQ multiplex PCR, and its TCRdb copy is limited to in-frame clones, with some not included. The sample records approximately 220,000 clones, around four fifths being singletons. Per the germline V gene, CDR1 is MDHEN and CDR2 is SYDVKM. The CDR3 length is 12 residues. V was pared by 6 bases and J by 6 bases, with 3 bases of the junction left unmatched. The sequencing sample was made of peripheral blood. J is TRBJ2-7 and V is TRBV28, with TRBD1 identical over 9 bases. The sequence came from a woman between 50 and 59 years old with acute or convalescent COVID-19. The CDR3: CASRGQGFEQYF. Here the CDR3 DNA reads TGTGCCAGCAGAGGACAGGGGTTCGAGCAGTACTTC.